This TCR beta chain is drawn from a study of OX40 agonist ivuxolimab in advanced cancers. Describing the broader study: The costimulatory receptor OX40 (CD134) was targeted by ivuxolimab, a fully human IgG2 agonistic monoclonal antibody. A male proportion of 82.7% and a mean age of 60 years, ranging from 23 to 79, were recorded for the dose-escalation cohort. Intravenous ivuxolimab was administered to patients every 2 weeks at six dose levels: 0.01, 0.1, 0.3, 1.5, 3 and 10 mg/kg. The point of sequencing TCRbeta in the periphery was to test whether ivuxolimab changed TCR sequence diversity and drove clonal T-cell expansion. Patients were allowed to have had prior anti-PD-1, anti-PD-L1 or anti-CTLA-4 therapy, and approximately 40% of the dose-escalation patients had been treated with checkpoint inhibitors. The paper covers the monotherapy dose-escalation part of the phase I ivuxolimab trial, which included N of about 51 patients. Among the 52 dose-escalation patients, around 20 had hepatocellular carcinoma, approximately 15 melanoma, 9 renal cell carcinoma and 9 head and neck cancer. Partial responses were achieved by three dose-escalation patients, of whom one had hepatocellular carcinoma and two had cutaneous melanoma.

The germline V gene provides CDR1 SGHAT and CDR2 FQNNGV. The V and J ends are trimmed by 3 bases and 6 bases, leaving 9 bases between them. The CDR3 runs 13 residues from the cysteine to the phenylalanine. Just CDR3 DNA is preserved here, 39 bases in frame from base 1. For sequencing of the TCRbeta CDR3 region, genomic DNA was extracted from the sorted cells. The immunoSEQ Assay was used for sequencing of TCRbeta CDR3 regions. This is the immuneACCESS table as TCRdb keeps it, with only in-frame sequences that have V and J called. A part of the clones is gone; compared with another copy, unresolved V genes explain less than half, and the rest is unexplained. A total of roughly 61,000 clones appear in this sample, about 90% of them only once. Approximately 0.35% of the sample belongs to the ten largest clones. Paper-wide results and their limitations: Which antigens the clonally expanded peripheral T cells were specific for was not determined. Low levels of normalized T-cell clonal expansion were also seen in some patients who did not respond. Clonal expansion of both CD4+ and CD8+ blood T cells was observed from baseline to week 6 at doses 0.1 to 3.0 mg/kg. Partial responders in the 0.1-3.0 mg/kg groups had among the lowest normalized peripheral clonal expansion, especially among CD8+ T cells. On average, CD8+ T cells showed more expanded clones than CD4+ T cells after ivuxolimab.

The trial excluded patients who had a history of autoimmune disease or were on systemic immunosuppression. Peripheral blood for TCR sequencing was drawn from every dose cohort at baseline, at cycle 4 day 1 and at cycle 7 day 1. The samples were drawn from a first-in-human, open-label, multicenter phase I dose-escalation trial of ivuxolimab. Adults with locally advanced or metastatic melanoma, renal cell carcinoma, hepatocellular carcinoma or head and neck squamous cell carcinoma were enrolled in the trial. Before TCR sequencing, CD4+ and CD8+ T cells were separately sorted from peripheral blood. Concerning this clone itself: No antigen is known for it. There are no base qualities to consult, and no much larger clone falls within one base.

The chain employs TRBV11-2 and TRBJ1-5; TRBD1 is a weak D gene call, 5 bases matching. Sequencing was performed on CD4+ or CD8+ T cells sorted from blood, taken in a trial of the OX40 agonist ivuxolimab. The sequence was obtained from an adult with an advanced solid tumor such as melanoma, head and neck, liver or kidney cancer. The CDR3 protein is CASSFQGSQPQHF. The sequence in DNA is TGTGCCAGCAGCTTTCAGGGAAGTCAGCCCCAGCATTTT.